These 26 T cell receptor beta chains share one sample of origin, sequenced in a study of T cell responses to AZD1222 COVID-19 vaccine. Assay used: immunoSEQ multiplex PCR; TCRdb lists only in-frame clones, some missing. This sample yields 150,000 or so clones, of which about 91% are seen a single time; approximately 2.1% belongs to the top ten. The material sequenced was peripheral blood, taken on day 0 of AZD1222 vaccination. These TCRs come from an adult in good health.

The V call is TRBV6-5, the J call TRBJ1-3; 9 bases align to TRBD1. Germline V gene lookup returns CDR1 MNHEY and CDR2 SVGAGI. The CDR3 consists of 16 residues. Unmatched junction bases numbered 6, after V lost 0 bases and J lost 6 bases. The CDR3: CASSYSSGQGVNTIYF. In DNA form, the CDR3 reads TGTGCCAGCAGTTACTCGTCGGGACAGGGCGTAAACACCATATATTTT.

The chain couples TRBV20-1 to TRBJ1-3; 7 nucleotides agree with TRBD1. Germline trimming cut 3 bases from V and 3 bases from J; bases unmatched to any gene: 14. Germline V gene sequence: CDR1 DFQATT, CDR2 SNEGSKA (reference sequence). The CDR3 is 17 residues long. For the CDR3, the DNA is TGCAGTGCTAGTATCCCCGGGACAGCCATTCTTGGAAACACCATATATTTT. Its protein is CSASIPGTAILGNTIYF.

The chain couples TRBV19 to TRBJ1-5, with D perhaps matching TRBD1 (5 bases). Trimming took off 3 bases at V and 2 bases at J, with 14 bases between the two ends. Germline V gene sequence: CDR1 LNHDA, CDR2 SQIVND (reference sequence). CDR3 length: 16 residues. CDR3 loop: CASSMWRGGGNQPQHF. The CDR3 nucleotides are TGTGCCAGTAGTATGTGGAGGGGAGGCGGCAATCAGCCCCAGCATTTT.

This clone showed up just a few times. V is TRBV30 and J is TRBJ1-1, with D hard to call. From germline, CDR1 is GTSNPN and CDR2 SVGIG (reference sequence). The CDR3 loop spans 13 amino acids. Trimming left V 0 bases short and J 0 bases short, with 5 bases between. Here the CDR3 DNA reads TGTGCCTGGAGTGTACTGGTGAACACTGAAGCTTTCTTT. This gives the protein CAWSVLVNTEAFF.

V usage is TRBV19 and J usage is TRBJ2-1; 7 nucleotides line up with TRBD2. J was trimmed by 5 bases and V by 8 bases; bases with no gene match: 18. The CDR3 sequence is 17 residues long. CDR1 LNHDA and CDR2 SQIVND come from the germline V gene (reference sequence). CDR3 in amino acids: CASQGRIMSGENNEQFF. CDR3 bases: TGTGCCAGTCAAGGCCGGATCATGAGCGGGGAGAACAATGAGCAGTTCTTC.

J is TRBJ1-3 and V is TRBV11-3; D gene ambiguous. V was trimmed by 1 base and J by 3 bases, leaving 7 bases between them. From germline, CDR1 is SGHNT and CDR2 YENEEA. This CDR3 is built from 14 residues. This chain's CDR3 is CASSLVQSGNTIYF. The CDR3, as DNA: TGTGCCAGCAGCTTAGTACAGAGTGGAAACACCATATATTTT. Filled out from reference TRBV11-3 and TRBJ1-3, the complete variable domain reads EAGVVQSPRYKIIEKKQPVAFWCNPISGHNTLYWYLQNLGQGPELLIRYENEEAVDDSQLPKDRFSAERLKGVDSTLKIQPAELGDSAVYLCASSLVQSGNTIYFGEGSWLTVV.

This clone was counted a single time. The chain employs TRBV2 and TRBJ1-1; 10 bases line up with TRBD1. From germline, CDR1 is SNHLY and CDR2 FYNNEI. The trim removed 3 bases at V and 4 bases at J, leaving 2 bases unmatched. The CDR3 has 14 amino acids. In nucleotides, the CDR3 is TGTGCCAGCAGTGAGGGACAGGGGACCACTGAAGCTTTCTTT. Translated, it gives CASSEGQGTTEAFF.

The chain has TRBV9 and TRBJ2-3; a possible D gene is TRBD2 (6 bases). The CDR3 covers 15 residues. Per the germline V gene, CDR1 is SGDLS and CDR2 is YYNGEE. The V and J ends lost 4 bases and 5 bases respectively, with 17 bases between them. The CDR3 protein is CASSKEGTVQDTQYF. CDR3 in DNA: TGTGCCAGCAGCAAGGAGGGGACTGTTCAAGATACGCAGTATTTT.

This sequence joins TRBV30 and TRBJ2-3; 7 bases are a match to TRBD1. CDR1 GTSNPN and CDR2 SVGIG come from the germline V gene (reference sequence). The V gene end was trimmed by 3 bases and the J gene end by 10 bases; junction bases not matched to a gene: 4. This CDR3 has 11 amino acids. CDR3 DNA sequence: TGTGCCTGGAGGGGGACAGTGGCGCAGTATTTT. As protein: CAWRGTVAQYF. Supplemented by reference TRBV30 and TRBJ2-3, the full variable domain reads SQTIHQWPATLVQPVGSPLSLECTVEGTSNPNLYWYRQAAGRGLQLLFYSVGIGQISSEVPQNLSASRPQDRQFILSSKKLLLSDSGFYLCAWRGTVAQYFGPGTRLTVL.

The CDR3, as DNA: TGCGCCAGCGGGGACCCAACATCTGGGGCCAACGTCCTGACTTTC. Residues: CASGDPTSGANVLTF. This sequence joins TRBV5-1 and TRBJ2-6, with D perhaps TRBD1 or TRBD2 (5 bases each). CDR1 and CDR2 from the germline V gene are SGHRS and YFSETQ. V gave up 7 bases and J gave up 1 base, with 12 bases separating them. The CDR3 spans 15 residues.

The chain combines TRBV25-1 with TRBJ2-1; 11 positions match TRBD2. The junction had 5 bases not matched to a gene; V was cut back by 5 bases and J by 5 bases. The length of the CDR3 is 15 residues. From germline, CDR1 is MGHDK and CDR2 SYGVNS. The CDR3 here is CASSKLAGVDNEQFF. DNA for the CDR3: TGTGCCAGCAGTAAACTAGCGGGAGTAGACAATGAGCAGTTCTTC. The full variable domain, its missing parts supplied by reference TRBV25-1 and TRBJ2-1, is EADIYQTPRYLVIGTGKKITLECSQTMGHDKMYWYQQDPGMELHLIHYSYGVNSTEKGDLSSESTVSRIRTEHFPLTLESARPSHTSQYLCASSKLAGVDNEQFFGPGTRLTVL.

V gene TRBV5-1 combines with J gene TRBJ2-5; 7 bases are shared with TRBD2. This CDR3 comprises 14 residues. The J segment lost 3 bases and the V segment lost 0 bases, leaving 2 bases of the junction unmatched. Per the germline V gene, CDR1 is SGHRS and CDR2 is YFSETQ. The CDR3 DNA sequence: TGCGCCAGCAGCTTGGGGGACTACAAAGAGACCCAGTACTTC. Translation: CASSLGDYKETQYF.

The DNA of the CDR3 is TGTGCCAGCAGCTTCAGTTCCAGGGGAAGTGAGCAGTTCTTC. This gives the protein CASSFSSRGSEQFF. The gene calls are TRBV7-9 and TRBJ2-1; a weak D match, TRBD1 (6 bases). Germline CDR1 reads SEHNR; CDR2 reads FQNEAQ (reference sequence). The ends were cut back, 3 bases at V and 9 bases at J, with 15 bases in the middle. This CDR3 comprises 14 residues. Looking up the rest from reference TRBV7-9 and TRBJ2-1 gives the full variable domain: DTGVSQNPRHKITKRGQNVTFRCDPISEHNRLYWYRQTLGQGPEFLTYFQNEAQLEKSRLLSDRFSAERPKGSFSTLEIQRTEQGDSAMYLCASSFSSRGSEQFFGPGTRLTVL.

V is TRBV5-1 and J is TRBJ2-5; a weak D match, TRBD2 (5 bases). Trimming took 0 bases from V and 4 from J, leaving 13 bases between them. CDR3 length: 15 residues. The germline V gene encodes CDR1 SGHRS and CDR2 YFSETQ. For the CDR3, the DNA is TGCGCCAGCAGCTTGGTTCGGGGAGTCGGAGAGACCCAGTACTTC. The encoded protein is CASSLVRGVGETQYF.

This chain uses TRBV19 with TRBJ2-2; maybe TRBD2 (6 bases). CDR1 LNHDA and CDR2 SQIVND come from the germline V gene (reference sequence). CDR3 length: 15 amino acids. The germline V and J ends were trimmed by 2 bases and 1 base, with 8 bases remaining between them. The CDR3 sequence is CASSITRGNTGELFF. The CDR3 DNA reads TGTGCCAGTAGTATAACGCGGGGGAACACCGGGGAGCTGTTTTTT.

The genes are TRBV10-3 and TRBJ1-2, with D possibly TRBD1 on 6 matching bases. The CDR3 runs 19 residues. Trimming removed 0 bases from V and 3 bases from J, with 23 bases in between. The V gene's germline CDR1 is ENHRY and CDR2 SYGVKD. In DNA, the CDR3 is TGTGCCATCAGTGAGTCGCCACAGGGAATAAAGGCAGAGCACTATGGCTACACCTTC. Protein sequence: CAISESPQGIKAEHYGYTF.

This clone occurred once. This chain uses TRBV5-1 with TRBJ2-7; 9 bases map to TRBD2. The CDR3 length is 15 residues. Germline trimming cut 4 bases from V and 6 bases from J; bases unmatched to any gene: 11. Germline assignment: CDR1 SGHRS and CDR2 YFSETQ. CDR3 sequence: CASSPPGAGGGEQYF. CDR3 bases: TGCGCCAGCAGCCCCCCAGGAGCGGGAGGCGGCGAGCAGTACTTC.

The V gene is TRBV14, the J gene TRBJ2-7; TRBD1 matches at 9 bases. The germline gives CDR1 SGHDN, CDR2 FVKESK. CDR3 length: 18 amino acids. The ends lost 2 bases at V and 0 bases at J; junction bases unmatched: 11. CDR3 sequence reads: CASSQKARWDRASYEQYF. As DNA, the CDR3 is TGTGCCAGCAGCCAAAAGGCGAGGTGGGACAGGGCCTCCTACGAGCAGTACTTC.

This chain links TRBV11-3 with TRBJ2-7; D may be TRBD1 (6 bases). Germline CDR1 reads SGHNT; CDR2 reads YENEEA. V was shortened by 3 bases and J by 2 bases, with 11 bases between the two germline ends. CDR3 size: 14 residues. The CDR3 region is CASSFSGTTYEQYF. The CDR3 DNA follows: TGTGCCAGCAGCTTCTCCGGGACAACCTACGAGCAGTACTTC.

The rearrangement joins TRBV9 to TRBJ2-5; TRBD2 agrees at 10 bases. After removal of 4 bases from V and 2 bases from J, the junction contained 5 bases not matched to a gene. Germline assignment: CDR1 SGDLS and CDR2 YYNGEE. This CDR3 has 15 amino acids. The CDR3 loop is CASSRSSGGQETQYF. As DNA, the CDR3 is TGTGCCAGCAGCAGGTCTAGCGGGGGTCAAGAGACCCAGTACTTC.

This chain links TRBV2 with TRBJ1-1; D is undetermined. V dropped 3 bases and J dropped 5 bases, with 7 bases sitting between them. The germline CDR1 and CDR2 sequences are SNHLY and FYNNEI. The length of the CDR3 is 12 residues. CDR3 nucleotide sequence: TGTGCCAGCAGTGAGGGGATTACTGAAGCTTTCTTT. It yields the protein CASSEGITEAFF.

V gene TRBV2 combines with J gene TRBJ1-2; TRBD1 matches 7 bases. This CDR3 has 17 amino acids. CDR1 SNHLY and CDR2 FYNNEI come from the germline V gene. Unmatched junction bases numbered 12, after V lost 5 bases and J lost 0 bases. The CDR3 bases are TGTGCCAGCAGTCAGGAGAATGGGACAGCCACTAACTATGGCTACACCTTC. Translation gives CASSQENGTATNYGYTF. Full variable domain (missing parts from reference TRBV2 and TRBJ1-2): EPEVTQTPSHQVTQMGQEVILRCVPISNHLYFYWYRQILGQKVEFLVSFYNNEISEKSEIFDDQFSVERPDGSNFTLKIRSTKLEDSAMYFCASSQENGTATNYGYTFGSGTRLTVV.

The chain carries TRBV18 and TRBJ1-1, with D uncertain. This CDR3 contains 14 residues. The V and J ends lost 4 bases and 1 base respectively, with 10 bases between them. Per the germline V gene, CDR1 is KGHSH and CDR2 is LQKENI. CDR3 in DNA: TGTGCCAGCTCACGAAAGGACGGGAACACTGAAGCTTTCTTT. This encodes CASSRKDGNTEAFF.

This clone was recorded once. The chain recombines TRBV20-1 with TRBJ2-3; tentatively, D is TRBD2 (5 bases). Germline V lookup: CDR1 DFQATT, CDR2 SNEGSKA (reference sequence). The CDR3 totals 17 residues. Deletions cut 3 bases from V and 1 base from J, with 20 bases between. CDR3 residues: CSASRPAGITGTDTQYF. The DNA for the CDR3 is TGCAGTGCTAGTCGTCCCGCCGGGATCACGGGCACAGATACGCAGTATTTT.

This chain joins TRBV9 and TRBJ1-2, with D tentatively TRBD1 (5 bases). The CDR3 sequence is 16 residues long. The V gene's germline CDR1 is SGDLS and CDR2 YYNGEE. Trimming cost V 4 bases and J 4 bases, with 20 bases left between them. This chain's CDR3 is CASSRDGQLGGYGYTF. The CDR3 nucleotides read TGTGCCAGCAGCCGGGACGGCCAGTTGGGCGGCTATGGCTACACCTTC.

The V gene is TRBV4-3, the J gene TRBJ2-1; 9 positions match TRBD2. The CDR3 runs to 17 residues. Germline V gene sequence: CDR1 LGHNA, CDR2 YSLEER. Germline trimming cut 2 bases from V and 8 bases from J; bases unmatched to any gene: 13. The CDR3 nucleotides read TGCGCCAGCAGCCAACACGCCCGCGGGAGGGCCGGAGATGAGCAGTTCTTC. Protein sequence: CASSQHARGRAGDEQFF.